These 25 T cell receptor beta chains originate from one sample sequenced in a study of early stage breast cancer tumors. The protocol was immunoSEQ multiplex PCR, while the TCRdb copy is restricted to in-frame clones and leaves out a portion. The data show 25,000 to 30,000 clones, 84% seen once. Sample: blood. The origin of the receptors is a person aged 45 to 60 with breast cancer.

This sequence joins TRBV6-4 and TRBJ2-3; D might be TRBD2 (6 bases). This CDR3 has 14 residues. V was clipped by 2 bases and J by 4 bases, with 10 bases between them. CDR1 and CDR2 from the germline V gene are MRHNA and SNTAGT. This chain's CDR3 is CASSDVGGADTQYF. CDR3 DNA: TGTGCCAGCAGTGACGTGGGGGGAGCAGATACGCAGTATTTT.

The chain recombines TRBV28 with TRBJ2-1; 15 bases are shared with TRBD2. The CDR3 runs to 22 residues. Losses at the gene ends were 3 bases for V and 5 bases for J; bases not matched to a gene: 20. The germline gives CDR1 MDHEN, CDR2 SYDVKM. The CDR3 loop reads CASSFGSGLAGGLDGYNNEQFF. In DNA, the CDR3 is TGTGCCAGCAGTTTTGGGAGTGGACTAGCGGGGGGGCTTGACGGGTATAACAATGAGCAGTTCTTC.

CDR3 amino acids: CASSLATRLVNEQFF. CDR3 nucleotides: TGTGCCAGCAGCTTAGCGACTAGATTAGTCAATGAGCAGTTCTTC. This chain uses TRBV7-8 with TRBJ2-1; a possible D gene is TRBD2 (6 bases). There are 15 residues in the CDR3. Trimming took 0 bases from V and 6 from J, leaving 12 bases between them. The germline gives CDR1 SGHVS, CDR2 FQNEAQ.

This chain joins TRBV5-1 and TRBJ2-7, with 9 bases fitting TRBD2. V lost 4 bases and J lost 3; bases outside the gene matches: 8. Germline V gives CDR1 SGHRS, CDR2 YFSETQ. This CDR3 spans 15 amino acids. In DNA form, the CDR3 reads TGCGCCAGCAGCATAATAGCGGGGGTGAGCTACGAGCAGTACTTC. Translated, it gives CASSIIAGVSYEQYF. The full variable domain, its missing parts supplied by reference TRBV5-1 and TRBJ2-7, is KAGVTQTPRYLIKTRGQQVTLSCSPISGHRSVSWYQQTPGQGLQFLFEYFSETQRNKGNFPGRFSGRQFSNSRSEMNVSTLELGDSALYLCASSIIAGVSYEQYFGPGTRLTVT.

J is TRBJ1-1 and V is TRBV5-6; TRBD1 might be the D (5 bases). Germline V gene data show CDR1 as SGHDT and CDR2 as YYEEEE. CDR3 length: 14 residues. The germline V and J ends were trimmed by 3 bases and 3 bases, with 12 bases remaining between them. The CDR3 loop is CASSSGLGDTEAFF. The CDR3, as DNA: TGTGCCAGCAGCTCTGGACTAGGGGACACTGAAGCTTTCTTT.

The chain's CDR3 is CASSVSQGGNYGYTF. The DNA of the CDR3 is TGTGCCAGCAGCGTCTCACAGGGGGGGAACTATGGCTACACCTTC. The rearrangement joins TRBV5-4 to TRBJ1-2; TRBD1 aligns across 8 bases. V was clipped by 4 bases and J by 2 bases; unmatched bases: 7. The CDR3 extends over 15 amino acids. Germline CDR1 reads SGHNT; CDR2 reads YYREEE (reference sequence).

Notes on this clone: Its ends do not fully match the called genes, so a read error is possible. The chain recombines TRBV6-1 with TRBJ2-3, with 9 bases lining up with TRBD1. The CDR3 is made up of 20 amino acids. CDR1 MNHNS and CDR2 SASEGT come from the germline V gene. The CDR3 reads CASREGTGKLTDPGTDTQYF. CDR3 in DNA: TGTGCCAGCAGAGAAGGGACAGGGAAGTTGACGGACCCGGGGACAGATACGCAGTATTTT.

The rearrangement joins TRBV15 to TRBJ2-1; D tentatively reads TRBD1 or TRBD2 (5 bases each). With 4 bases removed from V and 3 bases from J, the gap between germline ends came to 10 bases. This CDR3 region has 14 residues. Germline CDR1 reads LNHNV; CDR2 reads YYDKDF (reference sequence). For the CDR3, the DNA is TGTGCCACCAGCAAAAGGGACGACTACAATGAGCAGTTCTTC. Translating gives CATSKRDDYNEQFF.

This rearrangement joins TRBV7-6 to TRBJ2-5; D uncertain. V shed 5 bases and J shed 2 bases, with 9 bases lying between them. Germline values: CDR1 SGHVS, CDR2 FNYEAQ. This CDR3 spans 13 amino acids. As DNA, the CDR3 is TGTGCCAGCAGCCTCTGGCAGCAAGAGACCCAGTACTTC. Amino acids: CASSLWQQETQYF. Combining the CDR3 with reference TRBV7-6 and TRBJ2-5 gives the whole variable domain GAGVSQSPRYKVTKRGQDVALRCDPISGHVSLYWYRQALGQGPEFLTYFNYEAQQDKSGLPNDRFSAERPEGSISTLTIQRTEQRDSAMYRCASSLWQQETQYFGPGTRLLVL.

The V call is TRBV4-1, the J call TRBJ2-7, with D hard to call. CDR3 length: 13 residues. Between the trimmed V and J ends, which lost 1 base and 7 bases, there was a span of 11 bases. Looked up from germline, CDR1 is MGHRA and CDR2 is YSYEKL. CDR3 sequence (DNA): TGCGCCAGCAGCCAAGTTGCGGCCCGTGAGCAGTACTTC. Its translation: CASSQVAAREQYF.

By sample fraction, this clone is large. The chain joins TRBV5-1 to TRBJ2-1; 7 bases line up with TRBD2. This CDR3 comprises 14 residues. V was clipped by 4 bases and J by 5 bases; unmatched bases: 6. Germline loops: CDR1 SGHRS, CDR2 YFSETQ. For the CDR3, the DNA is TGCGCCAGCAGCATCGGACTAGGTAACAATGAGCAGTTCTTC. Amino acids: CASSIGLGNNEQFF.

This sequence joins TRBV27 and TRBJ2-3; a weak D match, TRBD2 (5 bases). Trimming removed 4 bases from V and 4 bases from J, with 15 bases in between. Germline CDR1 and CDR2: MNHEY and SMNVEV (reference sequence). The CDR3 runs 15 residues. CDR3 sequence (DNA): TGTGCCAGCAGTTCCCCGCGGGCGGAGTCAGATACGCAGTATTTT. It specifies CASSSPRAESDTQYF.

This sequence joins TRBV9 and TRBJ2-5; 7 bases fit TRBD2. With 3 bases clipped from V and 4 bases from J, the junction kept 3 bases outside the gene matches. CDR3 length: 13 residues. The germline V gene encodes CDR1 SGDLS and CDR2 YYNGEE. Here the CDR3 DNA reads TGTGCCAGCAGCGGCGGGAGAGGAGAGACCCAGTACTTC. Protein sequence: CASSGGRGETQYF.

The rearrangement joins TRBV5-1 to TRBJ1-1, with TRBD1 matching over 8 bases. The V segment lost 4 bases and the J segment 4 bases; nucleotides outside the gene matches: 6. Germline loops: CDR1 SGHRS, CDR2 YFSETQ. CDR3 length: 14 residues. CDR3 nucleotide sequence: TGCGCCAGCAGCATTGGACAGGGTGCCACTGAAGCTTTCTTT. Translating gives CASSIGQGATEAFF.

For the CDR3, the DNA is TGTGCCAGCAGAGAGGGGTGGGGTACGCAGTATTTT. As protein: CASREGWGTQYF. This rearrangement joins TRBV2 to TRBJ2-3; D could derive from TRBD1 or TRBD2 (5 bases each). Per the germline V gene, CDR1 is SNHLY and CDR2 is FYNNEI. The CDR3 has 12 residues. V shed 6 bases and J shed 8 bases, with 12 bases lying between them. Full variable domain (rest looked up from reference TRBV2 and TRBJ2-3): EPEVTQTPSHQVTQMGQEVILRCVPISNHLYFYWYRQILGQKVEFLVSFYNNEISEKSEIFDDQFSVERPDGSNFTLKIRSTKLEDSAMYFCASREGWGTQYFGPGTRLTVL.

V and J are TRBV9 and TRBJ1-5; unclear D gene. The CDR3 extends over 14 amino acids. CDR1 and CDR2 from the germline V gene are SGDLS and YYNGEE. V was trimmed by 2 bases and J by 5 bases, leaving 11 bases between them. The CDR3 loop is CASSVGGYDQPQHF. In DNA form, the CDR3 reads TGTGCCAGCAGCGTCGGAGGGTACGATCAGCCCCAGCATTTT.

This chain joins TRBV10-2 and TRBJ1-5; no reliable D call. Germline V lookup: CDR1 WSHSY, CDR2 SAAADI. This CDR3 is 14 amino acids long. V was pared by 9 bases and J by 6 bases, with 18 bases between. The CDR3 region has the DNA TGCGCCAGAGCTGATATACATGCCCGTCAGCCCCAGCATTTT. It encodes CARADIHARQPQHF.

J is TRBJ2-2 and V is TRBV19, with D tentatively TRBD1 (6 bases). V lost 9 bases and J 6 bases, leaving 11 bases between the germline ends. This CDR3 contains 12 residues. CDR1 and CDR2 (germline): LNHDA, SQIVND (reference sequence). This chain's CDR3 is CASLRGSGELFF. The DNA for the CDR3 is TGTGCCAGCCTAAGGGGGTCCGGGGAGCTGTTTTTT.

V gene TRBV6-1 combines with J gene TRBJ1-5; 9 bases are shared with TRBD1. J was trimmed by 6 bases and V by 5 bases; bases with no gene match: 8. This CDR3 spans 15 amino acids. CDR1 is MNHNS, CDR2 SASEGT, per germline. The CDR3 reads CASSIGTGNTQPQHF. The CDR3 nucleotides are TGTGCCAGCAGTATTGGGACAGGGAACACTCAGCCCCAGCATTTT.

This CDR3 reads CASSVTGDSGNTIYF. CDR3 DNA: TGTGCCAGCAGCGTAACAGGGGACTCTGGAAACACCATATATTTT. V usage is TRBV9 and J usage is TRBJ1-3; TRBD1 matches 7 bases. Germline lookup yields CDR1 SGDLS and CDR2 YYNGEE. The CDR3 totals 15 residues. Losses at the gene ends were 1 base for V and 0 bases for J; bases not matched to a gene: 1.

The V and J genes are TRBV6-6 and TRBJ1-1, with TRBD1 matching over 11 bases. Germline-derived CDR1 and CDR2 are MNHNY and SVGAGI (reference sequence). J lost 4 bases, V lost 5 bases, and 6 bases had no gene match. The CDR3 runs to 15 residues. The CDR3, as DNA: TGTGCCAGCAGTGGGGGGACAGGGGGGACCACTGAAGCTTTCTTT. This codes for CASSGGTGGTTEAFF.

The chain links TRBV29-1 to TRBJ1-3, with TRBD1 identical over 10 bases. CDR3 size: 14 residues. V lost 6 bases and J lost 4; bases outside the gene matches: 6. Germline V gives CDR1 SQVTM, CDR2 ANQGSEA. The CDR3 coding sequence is TGCAGCGTGGGGGACAGGGGTCGAGGAAACACCATATATTTT. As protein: CSVGDRGRGNTIYF.

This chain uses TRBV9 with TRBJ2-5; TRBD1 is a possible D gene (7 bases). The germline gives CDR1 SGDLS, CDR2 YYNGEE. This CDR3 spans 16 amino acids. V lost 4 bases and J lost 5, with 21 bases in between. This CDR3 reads CASSPSGGGVKETQYF. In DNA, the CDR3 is TGTGCCAGCAGCCCCTCAGGAGGGGGCGTTAAGGAGACCCAGTACTTC.

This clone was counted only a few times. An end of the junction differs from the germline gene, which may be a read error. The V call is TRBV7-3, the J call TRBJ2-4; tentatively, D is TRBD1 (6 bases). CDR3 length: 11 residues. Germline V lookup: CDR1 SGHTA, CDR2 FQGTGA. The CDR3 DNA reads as TGTGCCAGCAGCTCCAGGACAGACAGCATATTC. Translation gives CASSSRTDSIF. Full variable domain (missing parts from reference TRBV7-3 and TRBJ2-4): GAGVSQTPSNKVTEKGKYVELRCDPISGHTALYWYRQSLGQGPEFLIYFQGTGAADDSGLPNDRFFAVRPEGSVSTLKIQRTERGDSAVYLCASSSRTDSIFGAGTRLSVL.

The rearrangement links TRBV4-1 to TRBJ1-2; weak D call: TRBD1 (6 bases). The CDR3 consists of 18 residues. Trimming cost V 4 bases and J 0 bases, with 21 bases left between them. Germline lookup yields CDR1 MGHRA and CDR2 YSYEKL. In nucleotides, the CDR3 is TGCGCCAGCAGCCGCCTCCCCTCCGGGACACAGGCTAACTATGGCTACACCTTC. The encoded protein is CASSRLPSGTQANYGYTF.